The source of this T cell receptor (beta chain) is a study of graft-versus-host responses after intestinal transplantation. The wider study: Those transplanted obtained multivisceral, liver-intestinal, or isolated intestinal grafts. Every transplant recipient was induced with anti-thymocyte globulin, then maintained on tacrolimus and steroids for roughly 3 years. Notes on the study in general: Ileal or blood samples showed some GvH clones first, and such clones were also found in recipient marrow. Allografts from individuals with graft-donor T cell macrochimerism displayed high graft-versus-host to host-versus-graft clonal ratios.

On this clone: Antigen unknown.

Profiling relied on immunoSEQ multiplex PCR, and the TCRdb table lists in-frame clones only, not all of them. The data contain about 82,000 clones, roughly 91% of them singletons. The CDR3 totals 13 residues. The germline gives CDR1 SGHRS, CDR2 YFSETQ. V trimming: 5 bases; J trimming: 2 bases; junction bases outside the gene matches: 4. This material consisted of unstimulated CD4+ T cells sorted from spleen or lymph node cells, taken before intestinal transplant. The clonotype comes from a human donor who received an intestinal transplant. V is TRBV5-1 and J is TRBJ2-7, with 7 nucleotides matching TRBD1. CDR3 nucleotides: TGCGCCAGCAGTCGGGGACAGACCTACGAGCAGTACTTC. Protein: CASSRGQTYEQYF.